This TCR beta chain was documented in a study of blood T cells in healthy people across ages. Through a sample-barcoded 5' primer and a J-beta primer mix, a second PCR was run for 7 to 11 cycles. Per sample, CDR3-containing paired-end reads numbered at least 3 million. TCRdb analysed the 5' RACE reads with MiXCR anew, one entry per CDR3 protein. The data show fewer than 900,000 distinct CDR3 sequences, 43% seen once. Trimming took 8 bases from V and 11 from J, leaving 30 bases between them. Germline loops: CDR1 SQVTM, CDR2 ANQGSEA. The length of the CDR3 is 15 residues. Material: blood. V gene TRBV29-1 combines with J gene TRBJ2-5; D may correspond to TRBD1 or TRBD2 (6 bases each). The clonotype originates from an older woman in good health. This CDR3 reads CSLGLARTKGDEQYF. The CDR3 DNA follows: TGCAGCTTGGGGCTAGCGAGGACCAAGGGGGATGAGCAGTACTTC.